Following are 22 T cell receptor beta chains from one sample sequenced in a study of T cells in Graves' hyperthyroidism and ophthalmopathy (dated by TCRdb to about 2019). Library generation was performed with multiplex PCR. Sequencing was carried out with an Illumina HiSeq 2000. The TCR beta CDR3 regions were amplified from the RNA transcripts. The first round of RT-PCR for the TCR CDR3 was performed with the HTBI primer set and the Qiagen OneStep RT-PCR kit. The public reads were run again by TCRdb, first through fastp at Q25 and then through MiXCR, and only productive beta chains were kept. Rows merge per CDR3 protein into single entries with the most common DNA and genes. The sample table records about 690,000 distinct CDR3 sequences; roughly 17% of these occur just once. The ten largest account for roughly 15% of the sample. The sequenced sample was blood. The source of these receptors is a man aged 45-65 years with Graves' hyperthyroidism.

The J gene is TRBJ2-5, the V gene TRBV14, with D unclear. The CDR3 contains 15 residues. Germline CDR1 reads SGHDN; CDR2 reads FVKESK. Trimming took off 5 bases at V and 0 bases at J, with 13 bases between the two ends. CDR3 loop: CASSVTLEYQETQYF. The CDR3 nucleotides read TGTGCCAGCAGCGTTACCCTAGAGTACCAAGAGACCCAGTACTTC.

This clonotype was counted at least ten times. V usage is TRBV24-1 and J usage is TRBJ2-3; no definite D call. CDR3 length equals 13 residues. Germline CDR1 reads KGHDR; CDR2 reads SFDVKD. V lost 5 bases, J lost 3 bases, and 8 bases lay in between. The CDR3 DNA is TGTGCCACCAGTGCTGGCAGTACAGATACGCAGTATTTT. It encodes CATSAGSTDTQYF.

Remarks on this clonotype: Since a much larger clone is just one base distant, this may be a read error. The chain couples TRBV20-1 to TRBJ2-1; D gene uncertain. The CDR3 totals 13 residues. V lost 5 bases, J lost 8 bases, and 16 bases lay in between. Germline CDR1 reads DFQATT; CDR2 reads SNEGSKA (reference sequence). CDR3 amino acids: CSAPHPGNDEQFF. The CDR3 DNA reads TGCAGTGCTCCCCACCCTGGTAACGATGAGCAGTTCTTC.

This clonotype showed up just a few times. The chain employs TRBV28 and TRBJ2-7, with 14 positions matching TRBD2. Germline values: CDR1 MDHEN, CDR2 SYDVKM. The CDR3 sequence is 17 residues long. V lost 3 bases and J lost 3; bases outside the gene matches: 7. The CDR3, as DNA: TGTGCCAGCAGTTTCCAAGGGACTAGCGGGAGTATCTACGAGCAGTACTTC. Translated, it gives CASSFQGTSGSIYEQYF.

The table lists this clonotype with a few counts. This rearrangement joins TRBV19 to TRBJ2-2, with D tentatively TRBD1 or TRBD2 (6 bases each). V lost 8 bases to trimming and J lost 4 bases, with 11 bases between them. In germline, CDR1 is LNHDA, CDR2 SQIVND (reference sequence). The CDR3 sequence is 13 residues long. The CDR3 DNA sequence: TGTGCCAGTGGGGGGCTCTTCACCGGGGAGCTGTTTTTT. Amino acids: CASGGLFTGELFF.

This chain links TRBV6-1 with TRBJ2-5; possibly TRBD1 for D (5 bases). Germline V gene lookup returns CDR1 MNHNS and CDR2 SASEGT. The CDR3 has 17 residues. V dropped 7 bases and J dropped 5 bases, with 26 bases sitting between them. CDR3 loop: CASTYSLAGIYAETQYF. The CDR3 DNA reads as TGTGCCAGCACCTACTCGCTCGCAGGGATTTATGCGGAGACCCAGTACTTC.

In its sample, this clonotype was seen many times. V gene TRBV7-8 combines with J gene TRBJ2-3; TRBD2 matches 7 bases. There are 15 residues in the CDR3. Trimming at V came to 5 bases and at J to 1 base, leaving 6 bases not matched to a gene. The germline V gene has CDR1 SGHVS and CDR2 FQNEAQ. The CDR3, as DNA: TGTGCCAGCAGCCCCCCAGCGGGACGCACAGATACGCAGTATTTT. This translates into CASSPPAGRTDTQYF.

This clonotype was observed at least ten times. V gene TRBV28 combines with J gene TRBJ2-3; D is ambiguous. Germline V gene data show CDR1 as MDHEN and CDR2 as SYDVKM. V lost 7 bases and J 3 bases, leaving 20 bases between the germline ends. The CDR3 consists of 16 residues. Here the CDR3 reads CASTITRGLETDTQYF. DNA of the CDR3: TGTGCCAGCACCATTACACGCGGCCTAGAGACAGATACGCAGTATTTT.

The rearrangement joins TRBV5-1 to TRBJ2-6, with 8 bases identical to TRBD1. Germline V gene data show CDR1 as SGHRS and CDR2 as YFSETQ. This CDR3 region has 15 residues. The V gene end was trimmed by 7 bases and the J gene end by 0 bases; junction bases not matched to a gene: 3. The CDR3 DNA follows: TGCGCCAGCTGGGACAGGCCCTCTGGGGCCAACGTCCTGACTTTC. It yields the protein CASWDRPSGANVLTF.

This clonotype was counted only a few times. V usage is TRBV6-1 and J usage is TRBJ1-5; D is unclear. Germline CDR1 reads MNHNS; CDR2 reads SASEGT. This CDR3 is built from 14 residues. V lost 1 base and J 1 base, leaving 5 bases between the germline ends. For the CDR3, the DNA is TGTGCCAGCAGTGAAGGGGGAAGCAATCAGCCCCAGCATTTT. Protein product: CASSEGGSNQPQHF.

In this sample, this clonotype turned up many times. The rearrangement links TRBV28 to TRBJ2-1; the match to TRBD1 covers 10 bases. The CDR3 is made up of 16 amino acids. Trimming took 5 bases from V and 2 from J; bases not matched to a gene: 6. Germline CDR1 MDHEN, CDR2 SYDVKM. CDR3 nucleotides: TGTGCCAGCAGTGTCTCCGGGACAGGGGCCTACAATGAGCAGTTCTTC. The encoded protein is CASSVSGTGAYNEQFF.

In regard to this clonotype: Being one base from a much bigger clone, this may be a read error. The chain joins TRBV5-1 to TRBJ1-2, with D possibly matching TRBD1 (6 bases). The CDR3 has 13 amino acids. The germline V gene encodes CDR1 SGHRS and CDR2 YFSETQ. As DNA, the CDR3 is TGCGCCAGCGGCTTGGGGGGCGCATATGGCTACACCTTC. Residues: CASGLGGAYGYTF. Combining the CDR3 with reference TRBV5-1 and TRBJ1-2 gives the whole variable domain KAGVTQTPRYLIKTRGQQVTLSCSPISGHRSVSWYQQTPGQGLQFLFEYFSETQRNKGNFPGRFSGRQFSNSRSEMNVSTLELGDSALYLCASGLGGAYGYTFGSGTRLTVV.

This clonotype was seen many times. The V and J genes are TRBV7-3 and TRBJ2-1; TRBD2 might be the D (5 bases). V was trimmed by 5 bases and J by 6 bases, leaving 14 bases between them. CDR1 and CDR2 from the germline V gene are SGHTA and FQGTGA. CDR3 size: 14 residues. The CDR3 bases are TGTGCCAGCAGCGCCGACTATAATAGCAATGAGCAGTTCTTC. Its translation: CASSADYNSNEQFF.

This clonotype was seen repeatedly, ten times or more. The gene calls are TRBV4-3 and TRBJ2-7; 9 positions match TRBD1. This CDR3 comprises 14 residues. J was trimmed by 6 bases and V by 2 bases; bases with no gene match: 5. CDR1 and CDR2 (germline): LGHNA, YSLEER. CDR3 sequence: CASSQTGGSVEQYF. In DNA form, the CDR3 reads TGCGCCAGCAGCCAAACAGGGGGCTCGGTCGAGCAGTACTTC.

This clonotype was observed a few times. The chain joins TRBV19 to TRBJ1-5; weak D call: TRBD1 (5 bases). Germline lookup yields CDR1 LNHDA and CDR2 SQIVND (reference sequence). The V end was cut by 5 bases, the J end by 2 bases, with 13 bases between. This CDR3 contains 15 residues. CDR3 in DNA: TGTGCCAGTAGTCCAACAGGTCTCGGCAATCAGCCCCAGCATTTT. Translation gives CASSPTGLGNQPQHF.

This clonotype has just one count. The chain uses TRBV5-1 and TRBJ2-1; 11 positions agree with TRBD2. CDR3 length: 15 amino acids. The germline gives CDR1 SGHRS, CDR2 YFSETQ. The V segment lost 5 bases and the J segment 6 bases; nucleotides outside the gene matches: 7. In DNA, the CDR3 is TGCGCCAGCAGGGTAGCGGGAGGGCCGATCAATGAGCAGTTCTTC. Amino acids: CASRVAGGPINEQFF.

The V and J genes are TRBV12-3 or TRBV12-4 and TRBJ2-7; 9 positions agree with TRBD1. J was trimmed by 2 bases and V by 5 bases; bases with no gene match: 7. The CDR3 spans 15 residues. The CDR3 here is CASSLGTGSPYEQYF. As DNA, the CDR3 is TGTGCCAGCAGTCTCGGGACAGGGTCCCCCTACGAGCAGTACTTC.

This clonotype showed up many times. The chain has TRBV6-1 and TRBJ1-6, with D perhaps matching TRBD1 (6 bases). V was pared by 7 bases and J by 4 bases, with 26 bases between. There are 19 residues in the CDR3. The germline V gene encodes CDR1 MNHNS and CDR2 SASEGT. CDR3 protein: CASTKPTGIRNPYNSPLHF. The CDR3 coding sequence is TGTGCCAGCACCAAACCCACAGGGATTCGAAACCCTTATAATTCACCCCTCCACTTT.

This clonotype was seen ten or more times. The chain's CDR3 is CASSEVEHYEQYF. The CDR3 bases are TGTGCCAGCAGTGAAGTCGAGCACTACGAGCAGTACTTC. The J gene is TRBJ2-7, the V gene TRBV6-1; D is undetermined. From germline, CDR1 is MNHNS and CDR2 SASEGT. V was clipped by 1 base and J by 3 bases, with 7 bases between them. CDR3 length: 13 residues.

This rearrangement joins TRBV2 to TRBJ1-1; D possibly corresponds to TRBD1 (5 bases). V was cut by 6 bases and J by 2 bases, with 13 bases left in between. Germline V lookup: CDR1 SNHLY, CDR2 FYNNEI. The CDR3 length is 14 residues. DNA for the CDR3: TGTGCCAGCAGGTACCTTGACAGTAACACTGAAGCTTTCTTT. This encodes CASRYLDSNTEAFF.

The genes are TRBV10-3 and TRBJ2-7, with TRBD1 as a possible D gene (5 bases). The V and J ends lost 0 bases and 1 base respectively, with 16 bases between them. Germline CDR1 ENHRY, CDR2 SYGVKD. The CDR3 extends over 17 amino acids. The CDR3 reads CAISESIGRAASYEQYF. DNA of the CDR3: TGTGCCATCAGTGAGTCGATTGGCAGGGCCGCTTCCTACGAGCAGTACTTC.

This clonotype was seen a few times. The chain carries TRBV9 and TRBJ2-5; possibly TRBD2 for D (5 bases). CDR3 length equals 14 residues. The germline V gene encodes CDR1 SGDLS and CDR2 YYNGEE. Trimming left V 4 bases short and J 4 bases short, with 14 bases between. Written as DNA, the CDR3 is TGTGCCAGCAGCCCCTCTCGGGGTAGAGAGACCCAGTACTTC. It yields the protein CASSPSRGRETQYF.